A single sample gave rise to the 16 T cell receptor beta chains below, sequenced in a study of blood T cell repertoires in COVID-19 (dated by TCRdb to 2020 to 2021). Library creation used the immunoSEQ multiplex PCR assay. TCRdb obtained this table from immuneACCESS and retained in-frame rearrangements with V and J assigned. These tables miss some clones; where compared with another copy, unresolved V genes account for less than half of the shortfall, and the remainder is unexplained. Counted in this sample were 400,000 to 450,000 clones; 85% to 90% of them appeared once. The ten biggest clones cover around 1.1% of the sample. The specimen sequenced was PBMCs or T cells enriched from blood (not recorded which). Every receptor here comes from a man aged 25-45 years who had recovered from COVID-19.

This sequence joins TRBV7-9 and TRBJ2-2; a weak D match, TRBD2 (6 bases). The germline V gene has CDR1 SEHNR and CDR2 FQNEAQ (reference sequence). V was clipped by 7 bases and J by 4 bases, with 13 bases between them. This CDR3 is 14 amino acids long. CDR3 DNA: TGTGCCAGCATTTCGGGAGTGGGCACCGGGGAGCTGTTTTTT. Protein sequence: CASISGVGTGELFF.

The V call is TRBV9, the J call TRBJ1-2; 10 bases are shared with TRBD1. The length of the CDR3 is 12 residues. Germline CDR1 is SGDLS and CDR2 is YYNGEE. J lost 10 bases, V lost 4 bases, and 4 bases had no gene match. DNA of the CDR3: TGTGCCAGCAGCCCTGGGACAGGGGCCTACACCTTC. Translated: CASSPGTGAYTF.

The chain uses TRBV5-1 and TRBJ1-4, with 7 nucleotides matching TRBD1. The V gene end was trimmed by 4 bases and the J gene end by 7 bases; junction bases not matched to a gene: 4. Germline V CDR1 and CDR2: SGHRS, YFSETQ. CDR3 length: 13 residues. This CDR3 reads CASSPGDSEKLFF. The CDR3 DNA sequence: TGCGCCAGCAGCCCCGGGGACAGTGAAAAACTGTTTTTT. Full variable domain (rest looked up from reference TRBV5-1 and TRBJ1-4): KAGVTQTPRYLIKTRGQQVTLSCSPISGHRSVSWYQQTPGQGLQFLFEYFSETQRNKGNFPGRFSGRQFSNSRSEMNVSTLELGDSALYLCASSPGDSEKLFFGSGTQLSVL.

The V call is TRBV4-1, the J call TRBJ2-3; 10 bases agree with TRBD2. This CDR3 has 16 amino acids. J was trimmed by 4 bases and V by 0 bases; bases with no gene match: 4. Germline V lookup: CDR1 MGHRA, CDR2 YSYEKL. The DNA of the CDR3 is TGCGCCAGCAGCCAAGATAGCGGGAGGCCCGCAGATACGCAGTATTTT. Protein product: CASSQDSGRPADTQYF.

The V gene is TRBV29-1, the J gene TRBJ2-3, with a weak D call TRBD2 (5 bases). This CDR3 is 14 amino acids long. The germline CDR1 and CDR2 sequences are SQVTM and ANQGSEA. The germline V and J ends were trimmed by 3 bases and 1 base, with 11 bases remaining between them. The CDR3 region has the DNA TGCAGCGTTGATATTGCGGGTCGCACAGATACGCAGTATTTT. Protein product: CSVDIAGRTDTQYF.

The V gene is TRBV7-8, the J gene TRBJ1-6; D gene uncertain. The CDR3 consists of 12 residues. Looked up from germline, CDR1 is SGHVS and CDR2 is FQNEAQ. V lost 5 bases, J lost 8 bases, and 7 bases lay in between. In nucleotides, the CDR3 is TGTGCCAGCAGCCACGGAGATTCACCCCTCCACTTT. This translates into CASSHGDSPLHF.

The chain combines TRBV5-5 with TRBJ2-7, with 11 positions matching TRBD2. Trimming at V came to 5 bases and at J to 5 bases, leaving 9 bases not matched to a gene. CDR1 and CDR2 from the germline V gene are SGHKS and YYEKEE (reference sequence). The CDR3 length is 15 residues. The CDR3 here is CASRNRLAGTHEQYF. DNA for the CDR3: TGTGCCAGCAGGAACCGACTAGCGGGAACGCACGAGCAGTACTTC.

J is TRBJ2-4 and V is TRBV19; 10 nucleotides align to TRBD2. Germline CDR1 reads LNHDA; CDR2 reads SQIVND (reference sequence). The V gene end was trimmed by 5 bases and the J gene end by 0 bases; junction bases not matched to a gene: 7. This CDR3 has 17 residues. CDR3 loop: CASSDSPSGRAKNIQYF. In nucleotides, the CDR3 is TGTGCCAGTAGTGACAGCCCTAGCGGGAGAGCCAAAAACATTCAGTACTTC.

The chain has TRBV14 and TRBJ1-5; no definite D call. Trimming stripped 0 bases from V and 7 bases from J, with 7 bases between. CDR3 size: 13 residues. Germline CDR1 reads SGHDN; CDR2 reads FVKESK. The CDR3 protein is CASSQDYSQPQHF. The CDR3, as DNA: TGTGCCAGCAGCCAAGATTATTCCCAGCCCCAGCATTTT.

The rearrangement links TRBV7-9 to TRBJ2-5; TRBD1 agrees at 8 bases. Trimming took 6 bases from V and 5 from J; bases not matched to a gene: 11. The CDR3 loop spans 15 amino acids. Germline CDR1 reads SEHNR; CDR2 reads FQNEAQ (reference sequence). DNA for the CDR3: TGTGCCAGCAGTAACCCGGACAGGGCGACGGAGACCCAGTACTTC. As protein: CASSNPDRATETQYF.

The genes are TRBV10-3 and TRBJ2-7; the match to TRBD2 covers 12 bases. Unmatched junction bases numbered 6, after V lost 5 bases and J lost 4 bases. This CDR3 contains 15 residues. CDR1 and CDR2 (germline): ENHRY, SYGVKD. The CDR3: CAISKTSGSLYEQYF. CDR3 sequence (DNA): TGTGCCATCAGTAAGACTAGCGGGAGCCTTTACGAGCAGTACTTC.

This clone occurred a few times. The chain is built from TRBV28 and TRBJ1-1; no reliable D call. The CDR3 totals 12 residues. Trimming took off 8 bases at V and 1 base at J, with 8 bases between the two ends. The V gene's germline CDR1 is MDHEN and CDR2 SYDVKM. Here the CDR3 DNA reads TGTGCCAGCGGAACGGGGAACACTGAAGCTTTCTTT. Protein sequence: CASGTGNTEAFF.

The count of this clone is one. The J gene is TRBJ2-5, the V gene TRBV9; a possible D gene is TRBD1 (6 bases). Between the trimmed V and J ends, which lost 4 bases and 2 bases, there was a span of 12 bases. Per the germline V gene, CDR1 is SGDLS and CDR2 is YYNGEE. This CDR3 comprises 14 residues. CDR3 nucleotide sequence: TGTGCCAGCAGCCTGGGACATATACAAGAGACCCAGTACTTC. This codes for CASSLGHIQETQYF.

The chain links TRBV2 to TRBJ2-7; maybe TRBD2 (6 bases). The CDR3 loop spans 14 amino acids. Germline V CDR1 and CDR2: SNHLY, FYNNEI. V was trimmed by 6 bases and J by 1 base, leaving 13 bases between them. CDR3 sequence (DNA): TGTGCCAGCAGCACTGGGGGGAAATCCTACGAGCAGTACTTC. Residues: CASSTGGKSYEQYF.

In DNA form, the CDR3 reads TGTGCCAGCAGTTATCGGCAGGGCGATGAAAAACTGTTTTTT. As protein: CASSYRQGDEKLFF. The rearrangement joins TRBV6-5 to TRBJ1-4; D might be TRBD1 (5 bases). The V gene lost 3 bases and the J gene lost 6 bases, with 11 bases spanning the gap. CDR1 is MNHEY and CDR2 is SVGAGI in the germline V gene. The CDR3 loop spans 14 amino acids.

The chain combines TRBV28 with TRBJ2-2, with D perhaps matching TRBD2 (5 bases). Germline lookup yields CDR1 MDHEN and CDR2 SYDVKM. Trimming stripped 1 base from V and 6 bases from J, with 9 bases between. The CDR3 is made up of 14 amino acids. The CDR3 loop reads CASSLLSGAGELFF. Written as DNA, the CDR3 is TGTGCCAGCAGTTTATTGTCCGGGGCCGGGGAGCTGTTTTTT.